This TCR beta chain was captured in a study of T-cell reconstitution after alpha-beta-depleted transplantation in children (dated by TCRdb to the mid-2010s). About the full investigation: Using TCR repertoire profiling, the study quantitatively followed how T-cell immune reconstitution unfolded in children after TCRalphabeta/CD19-depleted allogeneic hematopoietic cell transplantation.

The library was produced with PCR. Sequencing relied on an Illumina HiSeq 2500. TCR libraries were prepared with molecular barcoding, using unique molecular identifiers to normalize TCRbeta repertoire quantification. TCRdb reanalyzed the raw reads on its own, using fastp at Q25 for trimming and MiXCR for clone calling, and kept in-frame beta chains. Entries that share a CDR3 protein sequence are merged under the most common genes and DNA. The sample table contains some 290,000 distinct CDR3 sequences; only one count was recorded for approximately 20% of them. Approximately 9.9% of the sample rests with the top ten. With respect to this clonotype: What this receptor recognizes is not known. No base-level quality is on record; no much larger clone is a single base apart.

Beyond this particular receptor, the publication reports: In some patients, the high TCRbeta diversity seen at day 60 was put down to recipient T cells and intrathymic progenitors that had survived conditioning. Over the following months the frequencies of hyperexpanded clones went down, and after one year T-cell counts and TCRbeta diversity were mostly credited to newly produced T cells. Apparently early alphabetaT-cell count recovery about two months after transplant reportedly relied on only several hundred rapidly expanded clones derived from non-depleted graft cells.

The treatment or condition label here, explained by the study, means: allogeneic hematopoietic cell transplantation with graft depleted of TCRalphabeta T cells and CD19 B cells. The transplant recipients were children given TCRalphabeta/CD19-depleted allogeneic hematopoietic cell grafts. The TCR was taken from a male patient younger than 18 who had a stem cell transplant for acute lymphoblastic leukemia, so the T cells may come from the graft donor. Sequences were derived from PBMCs, mostly from graft donor cells, sampled 180 days after TCRalphabeta/CD19-depleted stem cell transplant.

The DNA reads TGCAGTGCTAGGCAGACAGTGGTTTCCTACGAGCAGTACTTC. Its protein product is CSARQTVVSYEQYF. The chain was built from TRBV20-1 and TRBJ2-7; TRBD1 is a possible D gene, resting on 5 matching bases. Reading the germline V gene (reference sequence) gives CDR1 DFQATT and CDR2 SNEGSKA. The CDR3 has 14 amino acids, counting the end cysteine and phenylalanine. The entry retains the CDR3 DNA only, 42 bases that are in frame from base 1. The V and J ends are trimmed by 3 bases and 1 base, leaving 13 bases between them.